Shown below are 25 T cell receptor beta chains from a single sample sequenced in a study of blood T cell repertoires in COVID-19. Profiled with immunoSEQ multiplex PCR; TCRdb holds only in-frame clones, not every one. This table holds around 450,000 clones, about 90% found once. The sample taken for sequencing was PBMCs or T cells enriched from blood (not recorded which). The origin of the receptors is a man between 18 and 29 years old who had recovered from COVID-19.

This clone was observed a few times. V usage is TRBV7-9 and J usage is TRBJ2-2; tentatively, D is TRBD1 (6 bases). Germline-derived CDR1 and CDR2 are SEHNR and FQNEAQ (reference sequence). The CDR3 contains 15 residues. Between the trimmed V and J ends, which lost 5 bases and 5 bases, there was a span of 15 bases. In nucleotides, the CDR3 is TGTGCCAGCAGCCGAGGGACATCTAAGACCGGGGAGCTGTTTTTT. Translation: CASSRGTSKTGELFF.

The chain couples TRBV28 to TRBJ2-1; D may be TRBD2 (5 bases). This CDR3 has 15 amino acids. V was pared by 3 bases and J by 7 bases, with 16 bases between. CDR1 is MDHEN, CDR2 SYDVKM, per germline. CDR3 coding DNA: TGTGCCAGCAGTTTCTCCGTTGGGCTAGCAAATGAGCAGTTCTTC. Amino acids: CASSFSVGLANEQFF.

The chain couples TRBV7-2 to TRBJ1-1, with 7 positions matching TRBD1. V gave up 5 bases and J gave up 1 base; unmatched junction bases: 7. Germline-derived CDR1 and CDR2 are SGHTA and FQGNSA. The CDR3 sequence is 15 residues long. In nucleotides, the CDR3 is TGTGCCAGCAGCCAAACCTGGACAGGGAACACTGAAGCTTTCTTT. It yields the protein CASSQTWTGNTEAFF.

The chain is built from TRBV10-3 and TRBJ1-6; possible D gene TRBD1, 6 bases. V was pared by 4 bases and J by 7 bases, with 17 bases between. The germline V gene encodes CDR1 ENHRY and CDR2 SYGVKD. The CDR3 length is 16 residues. The CDR3 sequence is CAISAYETGRNSPLHF. In nucleotides, the CDR3 is TGTGCCATCAGTGCATACGAGACAGGTAGAAATTCACCCCTCCACTTT.

This sequence joins TRBV2 and TRBJ2-2; no clear D. V lost 4 bases, J lost 6 bases, and 12 bases lay in between. Germline lookup yields CDR1 SNHLY and CDR2 FYNNEI. There are 14 residues in the CDR3. The CDR3 DNA follows: TGTGCCAGCAGTGGCGGCCTAGTAGCCGGGGAGCTGTTTTTT. It specifies CASSGGLVAGELFF.

The chain links TRBV4-2 to TRBJ1-5; D may be TRBD1 (6 bases). The length of the CDR3 is 14 residues. Germline V gives CDR1 LGHNA, CDR2 YNFKEQ. The V end lost 4 bases, the J end lost 3 bases, and 10 bases lay between the germline ends. The CDR3 DNA reads TGTGCCAGCAGCCGTCCAGGGGACAATCAGCCCCAGCATTTT. The encoded protein is CASSRPGDNQPQHF.

This chain links TRBV6-4 with TRBJ1-1; 8 bases align to TRBD1. The junction had 8 bases not matched to a gene; V was cut back by 7 bases and J by 1 base. Germline V CDR1 and CDR2: MRHNA, SNTAGT. There are 15 residues in the CDR3. The CDR3 reads CASKYRGEGNTEAFF. Written as DNA, the CDR3 is TGTGCCAGCAAATACAGGGGGGAAGGGAACACTGAAGCTTTCTTT.

This chain connects TRBV9 to TRBJ2-2; 9 bases match TRBD2. Trimming cost V 0 bases and J 6 bases; bases outside gene matches: 15. Germline V gene sequence: CDR1 SGDLS, CDR2 YYNGEE. The CDR3 is 19 residues long. CDR3 sequence reads: CASSVETSGLKSKPGELFF. The CDR3 DNA is TGTGCCAGCAGCGTAGAAACTAGCGGGCTTAAGTCCAAACCCGGGGAGCTGTTTTTT.

V gene TRBV6-6 combines with J gene TRBJ1-4; TRBD1 matches 10 bases. Germline loops: CDR1 MNHNY, CDR2 SVGAGI (reference sequence). Germline trimming cut 6 bases from V and 5 bases from J; bases unmatched to any gene: 6. The CDR3 loop spans 15 amino acids. This CDR3 is CASRTPGQGNEKLFF. The CDR3 coding sequence is TGTGCCAGCAGGACCCCGGGACAGGGGAATGAAAAACTGTTTTTT.

The chain links TRBV27 to TRBJ2-3, with TRBD1 matching 7 bases. The CDR3 extends over 14 amino acids. V dropped 5 bases and J dropped 2; count of bases not matched to a gene: 4. Germline V lookup: CDR1 MNHEY, CDR2 SMNVEV (reference sequence). CDR3 nucleotide sequence: TGTGCCAGCAGTCCCGACAGGGACACAGATACGCAGTATTTT. This translates into CASSPDRDTDTQYF.

V is TRBV4-1 and J is TRBJ2-3; TRBD2 matches 13 bases. V shed 0 bases, J shed 1 base, and the junction held 1 base outside the gene matches. CDR1 and CDR2 (germline): MGHRA, YSYEKL. The CDR3 totals 17 residues. The CDR3 DNA reads TGCGCCAGCAGCCAAGACGGACTAGCGGGAGGCACAGATACGCAGTATTTT. Amino acids: CASSQDGLAGGTDTQYF.

V usage is TRBV5-4 and J usage is TRBJ2-1; 11 bases fit TRBD2. CDR3 length equals 15 residues. The germline CDR1 and CDR2 sequences are SGHNT and YYREEE (reference sequence). J was trimmed by 1 base and V by 4 bases; bases with no gene match: 1. CDR3 DNA: TGTGCCAGCAGCGGGACTAGCGGATCCTACAATGAGCAGTTCTTC. It yields the protein CASSGTSGSYNEQFF.

The gene calls are TRBV5-1 and TRBJ1-1; unclear D gene. The CDR3 runs 15 residues. V gave up 1 base and J gave up 1 base, with 11 bases separating them. CDR1 and CDR2 from the germline V gene are SGHRS and YFSETQ. In DNA form, the CDR3 reads TGCGCCAGCAGCTTGAATCCCCCTCCGAACACTGAAGCTTTCTTT. Translating gives CASSLNPPPNTEAFF.

This chain connects TRBV6-4 to TRBJ1-4; a possible D gene is TRBD1 (6 bases). Germline V gene sequence: CDR1 MRHNA, CDR2 SNTAGT. V was trimmed by 6 bases and J by 6 bases, leaving 14 bases between them. The length of the CDR3 is 14 residues. The CDR3 here is CASRATGGDEKLFF. CDR3 bases: TGTGCCAGCAGGGCTACGGGGGGCGATGAAAAACTGTTTTTT.

This chain joins TRBV6-2 or TRBV6-3 and TRBJ2-3; D remains ambiguous. Trimming pared 6 bases from V and 6 bases from J, leaving 7 bases between. Germline CDR1 is MNHEY and CDR2 is SVGEGT. The CDR3 spans 11 residues. The CDR3 sequence is CASSRQDTQYF. The CDR3 DNA follows: TGTGCCAGCAGCCGCCAGGATACGCAGTATTTT.

The V and J genes are TRBV12-3 or TRBV12-4 and TRBJ2-2, with D hard to call. This CDR3 comprises 13 residues. Trimming removed 3 bases at V and 5 bases at J, with 7 bases between. In nucleotides, the CDR3 is TGTGCCAGCAGTTTCGGTTGGACCGGGGAGCTGTTTTTT. It yields the protein CASSFGWTGELFF.

The chain is built from TRBV27 and TRBJ2-3; D possibly corresponds to TRBD2 (5 bases). Germline values: CDR1 MNHEY, CDR2 SMNVEV (reference sequence). This CDR3 spans 15 amino acids. The germline V and J ends were trimmed by 7 bases and 3 bases, with 17 bases remaining between them. This CDR3 reads CASNFGVGGTDTQYF. The DNA for the CDR3 is TGTGCCAGCAACTTCGGGGTTGGTGGAACAGATACGCAGTATTTT.

The gene calls are TRBV24-1 and TRBJ2-3, with 11 nucleotides matching TRBD2. Germline V gene data show CDR1 as KGHDR and CDR2 as SFDVKD. The CDR3 runs to 19 residues. The V segment lost 5 bases and the J segment 0 bases; nucleotides outside the gene matches: 12. The CDR3 nucleotides are TGTGCCACCAGTGTAGCCCACCTGACTAGCGGGGAAAGCACAGATACGCAGTATTTT. Protein product: CATSVAHLTSGESTDTQYF.

The genes are TRBV2 and TRBJ1-1, with a tentative D call TRBD1 (5 bases). With 6 bases removed from V and 2 bases from J, the gap between germline ends came to 10 bases. CDR3 length: 13 amino acids. CDR1 is SNHLY, CDR2 FYNNEI, per germline. In DNA form, the CDR3 reads TGTGCCAGCAGGGCCGACAGTAACACTGAAGCTTTCTTT. Encoded protein: CASRADSNTEAFF.

The chain employs TRBV30 and TRBJ1-5; 8 bases are shared with TRBD1. Trimming at V came to 6 bases and at J to 2 bases, leaving 3 bases not matched to a gene. The CDR3 runs 13 residues. From germline, CDR1 is GTSNPN and CDR2 SVGIG (reference sequence). This chain's CDR3 is CACKTGGNQPQHF. The CDR3 region has the DNA TGTGCCTGTAAGACAGGGGGCAATCAGCCCCAGCATTTT.

The genes are TRBV19 and TRBJ2-3; D not resolved. The V end was cut by 6 bases, the J end by 6 bases, with 13 bases between. Germline CDR1 LNHDA, CDR2 SQIVND (reference sequence). This CDR3 spans 13 amino acids. The CDR3, as DNA: TGTGCCAGTAGCCGAGGTCCCGTGGATACGCAGTATTTT. Residues: CASSRGPVDTQYF.

This chain links TRBV5-1 with TRBJ2-7, with 9 bases lining up with TRBD2. This CDR3 contains 15 residues. Trimming at V came to 0 bases and at J to 3 bases, leaving 4 bases not matched to a gene. In germline, CDR1 is SGHRS, CDR2 YFSETQ. The CDR3 loop reads CASSLVSGSFYEQYF. CDR3 bases: TGCGCCAGCAGCTTGGTTAGCGGGAGCTTCTACGAGCAGTACTTC.

V is TRBV27 and J is TRBJ1-6; a possible D gene is TRBD1 (5 bases). V was pared by 3 bases and J by 7 bases, with 13 bases between. CDR1 is MNHEY, CDR2 SMNVEV, per germline (reference sequence). The CDR3 runs 15 residues. CDR3 amino acids: CASSLEGRGNSPLHF. Here the CDR3 DNA reads TGTGCCAGCAGTTTGGAGGGGCGCGGGAATTCACCCCTCCACTTT.

The V gene is TRBV7-8, the J gene TRBJ2-7; no clear D. Deletions cut 8 bases from V and 7 bases from J, with 18 bases between. The CDR3 is 13 amino acids. Germline V gene lookup returns CDR1 SGHVS and CDR2 FQNEAQ. For the CDR3, the DNA is TGTGCCAGCGGATCCTCAAGAGGTGGTGAGCAGTACTTC. This sequence encodes CASGSSRGGEQYF.

This chain joins TRBV11-2 and TRBJ1-3, with D unresolved. V gave up 1 base and J gave up 0 bases, with 7 bases separating them. Germline V gene lookup returns CDR1 SGHAT and CDR2 FQNNGV. The CDR3 sequence is 15 residues long. CDR3 sequence (DNA): TGTGCCAGCAGCTTAGGGCTTTACTCTGGAAACACCATATATTTT. It encodes CASSLGLYSGNTIYF.